This T cell receptor beta chain derives from a study of T cell changes during pregnancy in multiple sclerosis. The data were produced by immunoSEQ multiplex PCR, yet TCRdb's version contains in-frame clones alone and is incomplete. The sample holds approximately 42,000 clones; around 84% are singletons and the top ten take 0.55% to 0.75%. V was cut by 3 bases and J by 2 bases, with 13 bases left in between. The V gene's germline CDR1 is LNHDA and CDR2 SQIVND (reference sequence). The CDR3 is 16 residues long. Sequencing was performed on CD4+ T cells from peripheral blood mononuclear cells, taken before pregnancy. This TCR was sampled from a female donor with multiple sclerosis, enrolled in a pregnancy study. The rearrangement joins TRBV19 to TRBJ2-2, with a possible D match to TRBD2 (6 bases). CDR3 in amino acids: CASSIRLASNTGELFF. The DNA of the CDR3 is TGTGCCAGTAGTATTCGTCTAGCGAGCAACACCGGGGAGCTGTTTTTT.